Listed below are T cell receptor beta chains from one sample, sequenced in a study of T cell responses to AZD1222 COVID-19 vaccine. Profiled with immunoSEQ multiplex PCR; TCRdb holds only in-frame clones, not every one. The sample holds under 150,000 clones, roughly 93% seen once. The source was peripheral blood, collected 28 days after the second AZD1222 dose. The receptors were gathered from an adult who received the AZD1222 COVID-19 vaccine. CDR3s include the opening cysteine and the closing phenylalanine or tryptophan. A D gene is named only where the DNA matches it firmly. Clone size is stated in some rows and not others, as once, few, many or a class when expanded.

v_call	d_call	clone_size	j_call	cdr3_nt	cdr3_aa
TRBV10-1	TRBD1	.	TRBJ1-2	TGCGCCAGCAGTCCTGACAGGGGAGATGGCTACACCTTC	CASSPDRGDGYTF
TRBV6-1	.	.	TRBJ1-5	TGTGCCAGCAGTCCCCGGGGACAAGCCCAGCATTTT	CASSPRGQAQHF
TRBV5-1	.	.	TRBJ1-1	TGCGCCAGCAGCTTGGTTGGGTCTAACACTGAAGCTTTCTTT	CASSLVGSNTEAFF
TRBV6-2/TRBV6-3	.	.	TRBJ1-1	TGTGCCAGCAGTTCCCCGGGGGGAGCGAACACTGAAGCTTTCTTT	CASSSPGGANTEAFF
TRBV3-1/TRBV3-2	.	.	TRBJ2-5	TGTGCCAGCAGCCAAGAGGTTGGGAAAGAGACCCAGTACTTC	CASSQEVGKETQYF
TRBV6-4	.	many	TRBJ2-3	TGTGCCAGCAGTGACTCGGGGGCCGGGGGCACAGATACGCAGTATTTT	CASSDSGAGGTDTQYF
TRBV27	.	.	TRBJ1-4	TGTGCCAGCAGTTTATCCGGGGAAAAACTGTTTTTT	CASSLSGEKLFF
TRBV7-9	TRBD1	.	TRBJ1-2	TGTGCCAGCAGCTCGGGACAGGGCTATGGCTACACCTTC	CASSSGQGYGYTF
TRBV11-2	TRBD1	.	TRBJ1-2	TGTGCCAGCAGTTTTACCACCGGGACAGGGATTAACTATGGCTACACCTTC	CASSFTTGTGINYGYTF
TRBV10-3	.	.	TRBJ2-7	TGTGCCATCAGTGATTCGGGAACGTGGTACGAGCAGTACTTC	CAISDSGTWYEQYF
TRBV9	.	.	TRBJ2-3	TGTGCCAGCAGCCCACGACCGGAACGCACAGATACGCAGTATTTT	CASSPRPERTDTQYF
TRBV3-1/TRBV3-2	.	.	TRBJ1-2	TGTGCCAGCGAATCCAGGGTGAATGGCTACACCTTC	CASESRVNGYTF
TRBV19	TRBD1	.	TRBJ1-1	TGTGCCAGCTCACAGGGGTCAACTGAAGCTTTCTTT	CASSQGSTEAFF
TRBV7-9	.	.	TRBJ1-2	TGTGCCAGCAGCTTAGGAAGCTATGGCTACACCTTC	CASSLGSYGYTF
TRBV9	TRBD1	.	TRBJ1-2	TGTGCCAGCAGCGTAGAGCCCCCCGACAGGGCGGTCTATGGCTACACCTTC	CASSVEPPDRAVYGYTF
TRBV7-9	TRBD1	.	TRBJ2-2	TGTGCTTTTCAGCCGACAGGGGCGAACACCGGGGAGCTGTTTTTT	CAFQPTGANTGELFF
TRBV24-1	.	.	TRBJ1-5	TGTGCCACCAGTGAGAATCAGGCCCGTCAGCCCCAGCATTTT	CATSENQARQPQHF
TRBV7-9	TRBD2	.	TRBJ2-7	TGTGCCAGCAGCTCGGCTAGCGGGCAAACTTCCTACGAGCAGTACTTC	CASSSASGQTSYEQYF
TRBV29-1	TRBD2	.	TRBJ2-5	TGCAGCGTTGGGGCTAGCGGAGAGACCCAGTACTTC	CSVGASGETQYF
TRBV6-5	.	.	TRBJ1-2	TGTGCCAGCAGACAGGCAAGATATGGCTACACCTTC	CASRQARYGYTF
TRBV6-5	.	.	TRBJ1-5	TGTGCCAGCAGACCTGGACAGACTGAATATCAGCCCCAGCATTTT	CASRPGQTEYQPQHF
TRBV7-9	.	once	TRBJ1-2	TGTGCCAGCAGCTTTAGGGCCAGCTACAATGGCTACACCTTC	CASSFRASYNGYTF
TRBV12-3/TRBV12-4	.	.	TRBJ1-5	TGTGCCAGCAGTCAGGGTACCAATCAGCCCCAGCATTTT	CASSQGTNQPQHF
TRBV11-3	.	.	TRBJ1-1	TGTGCCAGCAGCTTAGATGGCACCCTGAACACTGAAGCTTTCTTT	CASSLDGTLNTEAFF
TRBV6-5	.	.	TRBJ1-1	TGTGCCAGTCGGTGGCGTACTGAAGCTTTCTTT	CASRWRTEAFF
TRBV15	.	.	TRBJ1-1	TGTGCCACCAGCAGAGCCCGCTTCACGAACGCTGAAGCTTTCTTT	CATSRARFTNAEAFF
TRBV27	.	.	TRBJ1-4	TGTGCCAGCAGTTTGTTTTCTGCAACTAATGAAAAACTGTTTTTT	CASSLFSATNEKLFF
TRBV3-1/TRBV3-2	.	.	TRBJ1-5	TGTGCCAGCAGCCAGACCCTCAGCAATCAGCCCCAGCATTTT	CASSQTLSNQPQHF
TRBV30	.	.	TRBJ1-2	TGTGCCTGGACCACGGGGCTGAGAGGCTACACCTTC	CAWTTGLRGYTF
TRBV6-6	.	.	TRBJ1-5	TGTGCCGTCAAAGACGGGGGTCGGGAAAATCAGCCCCAGCATTTT	CAVKDGGRENQPQHF
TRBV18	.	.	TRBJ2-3	TGTGCCAGCTCACCGACTAGTCAAGCTACGCAGTATTTT	CASSPTSQATQYF
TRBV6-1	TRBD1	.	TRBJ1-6	TGTGCCAGCAGTGACCGGGACAGGGATTCACCCCTCCACTTT	CASSDRDRDSPLHF
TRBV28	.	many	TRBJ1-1	TGTGCCAGCAGTCAACAGGGCGCTGAAGCTTTCTTT	CASSQQGAEAFF
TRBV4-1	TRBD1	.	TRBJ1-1	TGCGCCAGCAGCCAAGGTTCCGACAGGGGCGGTCAGAACACTGAAGCTTTCTTT	CASSQGSDRGGQNTEAFF
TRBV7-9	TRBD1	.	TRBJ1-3	TGTGCCAGCAGCTCGGGACAGGGGGCGTACAACTCTGGAAACACCATATATTTT	CASSSGQGAYNSGNTIYF
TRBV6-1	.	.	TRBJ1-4	TGTGCCAGCAGTGAGGAGGACGGAGTGGGGAAACTGTTTTTT	CASSEEDGVGKLFF
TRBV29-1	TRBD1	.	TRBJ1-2	TGCAGCGCGGGGTCGGGGACAGGGACATATGGCTACACCTTC	CSAGSGTGTYGYTF
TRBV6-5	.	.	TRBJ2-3	TGTGCCGTACGGGCGACTAGCACAGATACGCAGTATTTT	CAVRATSTDTQYF
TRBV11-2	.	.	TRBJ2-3	TGTGCCAGCAGCCAAGTTGGCGGAGTTAGCACAGATACGCAGTATTTT	CASSQVGGVSTDTQYF
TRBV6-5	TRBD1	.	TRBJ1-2	TGTGCCAGCAGTTCCAACGGACAGGGTATCTATGGCTACACCTTC	CASSSNGQGIYGYTF
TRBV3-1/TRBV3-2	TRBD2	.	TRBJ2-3	TGTGCCAGCAGCCAAGTGGGCGGGGACTACACAGATACGCAGTATTTT	CASSQVGGDYTDTQYF
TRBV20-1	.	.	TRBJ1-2	TGCAGTGCTAGAGTTCGGACTTACTACACCTTC	CSARVRTYYTF
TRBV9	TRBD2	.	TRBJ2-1	TGTGCCAGCAGCTCGTCCGCGGGGGGGCGTGAGCAGTTCTTC	CASSSSAGGREQFF
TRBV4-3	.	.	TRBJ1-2	TGCGCCAGCAGCCAAGAAGGGGAGGGTTTCTATGGCTACACCTTC	CASSQEGEGFYGYTF
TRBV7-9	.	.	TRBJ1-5	TGTGCCAGCAGCCCTACAGGGCAGCCCCAGCATTTT	CASSPTGQPQHF
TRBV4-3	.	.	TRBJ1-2	TGCGCCAGCAGCCAAGAGGGAGGAGCTAACTATGGCTACACCTTC	CASSQEGGANYGYTF
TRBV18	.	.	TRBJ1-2	TGTGCCAGCTCACCACCGCCAGGGATATATGGCTACACCTTC	CASSPPPGIYGYTF
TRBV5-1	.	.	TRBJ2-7	TGCGCCAGCAGCTTGGGGACGACCTACGAGCAGTACTTC	CASSLGTTYEQYF
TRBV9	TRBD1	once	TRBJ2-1	TGTGCCAGCAGCGTCACCGGGACAGCGACCTACAATGAGCAGTTCTTC	CASSVTGTATYNEQFF
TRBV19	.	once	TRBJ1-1	TGTGCCAGTAGTATAGGCGGGAACACTGAAGCTTTCTTT	CASSIGGNTEAFF